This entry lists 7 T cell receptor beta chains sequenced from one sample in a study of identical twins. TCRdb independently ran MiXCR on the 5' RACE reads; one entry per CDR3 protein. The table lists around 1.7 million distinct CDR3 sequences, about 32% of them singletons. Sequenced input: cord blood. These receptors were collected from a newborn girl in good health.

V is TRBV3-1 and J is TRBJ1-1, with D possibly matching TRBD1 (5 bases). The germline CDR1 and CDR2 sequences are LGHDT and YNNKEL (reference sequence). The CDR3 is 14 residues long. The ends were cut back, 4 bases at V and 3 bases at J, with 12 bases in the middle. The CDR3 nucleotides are TGTGCCAGCAGCCCCGGGACTCTCGACACTGAAGCTTTCTTT. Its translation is CASSPGTLDTEAFF.

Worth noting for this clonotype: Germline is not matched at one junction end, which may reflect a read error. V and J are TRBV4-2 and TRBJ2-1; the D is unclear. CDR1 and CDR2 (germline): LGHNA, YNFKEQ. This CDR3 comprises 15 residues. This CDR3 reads CASTQERVAYNEQFF. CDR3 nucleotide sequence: TGTGCCAGCACCCAAGAAAGGGTTGCCTACAATGAGCAGTTCTTC.

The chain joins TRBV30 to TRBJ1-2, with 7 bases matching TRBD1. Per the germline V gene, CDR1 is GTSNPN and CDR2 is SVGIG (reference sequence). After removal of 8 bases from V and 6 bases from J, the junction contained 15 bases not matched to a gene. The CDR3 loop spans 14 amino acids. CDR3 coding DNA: TGTGCCGGTCGCTTAAATTACAGGGGAGATGGCTACACCTTC. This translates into CAGRLNYRGDGYTF.

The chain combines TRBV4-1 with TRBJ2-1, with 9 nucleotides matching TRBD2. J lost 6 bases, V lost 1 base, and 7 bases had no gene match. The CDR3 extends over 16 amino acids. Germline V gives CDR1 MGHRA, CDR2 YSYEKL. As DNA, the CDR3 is TGCGCCAGCAGCCAAGTCGCGGGAGGGCCTGTCAATGAGCAGTTCTTC. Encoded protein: CASSQVAGGPVNEQFF.

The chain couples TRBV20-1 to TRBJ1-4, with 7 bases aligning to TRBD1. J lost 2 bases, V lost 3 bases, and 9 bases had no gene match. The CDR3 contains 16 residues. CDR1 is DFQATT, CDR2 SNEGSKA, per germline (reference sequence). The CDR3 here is CSASPNRGPTNEKLFF. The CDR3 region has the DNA TGCAGTGCTAGCCCGAACAGGGGACCGACTAATGAAAAACTGTTTTTT.

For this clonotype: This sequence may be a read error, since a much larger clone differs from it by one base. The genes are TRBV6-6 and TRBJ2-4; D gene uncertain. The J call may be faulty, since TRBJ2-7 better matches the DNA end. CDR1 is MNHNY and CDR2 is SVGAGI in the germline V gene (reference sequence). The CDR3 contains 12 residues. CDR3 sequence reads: CVSRGSFYEQYF. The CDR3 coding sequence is TGTGTCAGCAGAGGCTCCTTCTACGAGCAGTACTTC.

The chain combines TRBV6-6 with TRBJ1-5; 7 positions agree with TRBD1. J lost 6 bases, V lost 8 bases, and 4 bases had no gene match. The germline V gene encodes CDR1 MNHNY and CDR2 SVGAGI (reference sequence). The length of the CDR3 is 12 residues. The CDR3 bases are TGTGCCAGCGCGACAGGGAGTCAGCCCCAGCATTTT. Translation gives CASATGSQPQHF.